This T cell receptor beta chain was captured by sequencing in a study of blood T cell repertoires in COVID-19. The wider study: The study drew acute and convalescent COVID-19 samples from the United States, Italy and Spain.

This CDR3 region has 17 residues. Trimming removed 5 bases from V and 5 bases from J; junction bases left unmatched: 11. Germline lookup yields CDR1 SGHVS and CDR2 FNYEAQ. Measured with immunoSEQ multiplex PCR; TCRdb has only the in-frame clones, and not every one. Found here are hundreds of thousands of clones, nearly 90% of them singletons; the top ten hold almost 9.5%. Input material: PBMCs or T cells enriched from blood (not recorded which). This sequence originates from a woman aged 25 to 39 who had recovered from COVID-19. The genes are TRBV7-6 and TRBJ2-7; TRBD2 matches at 14 bases. The DNA of the CDR3 is TGTGCCAGCAGCGCTGCTGGGGGACTAGCGGGAGAACACGAGCAGTACTTC. It yields the protein CASSAAGGLAGEHEQYF. The complete variable domain, with remaining parts taken from reference TRBV7-6 and TRBJ2-7, reads GAGVSQSPRYKVTKRGQDVALRCDPISGHVSLYWYRQALGQGPEFLTYFNYEAQQDKSGLPNDRFSAERPEGSISTLTIQRTEQRDSAMYRCASSAAGGLAGEHEQYFGPGTRLTVT.